The 29 T cell receptor beta chains in this list originate from one sample, sequenced in a study of tumor-infiltrating lymphocytes in oesophageal squamous cell carcinoma. TCRdb called the PCR reads again in MiXCR, with one record for every CDR3 protein. The sample includes more than 15,000 distinct CDR3 sequences, 45% to 50% of them seen just once. Sequenced: esophageal tumor tissue. The receptor source for this set is a male donor with esophageal squamous cell carcinoma.

This clonotype was found a few times. The chain employs TRBV7-2 and TRBJ2-3, with D possibly matching TRBD2 (5 bases). The CDR3 runs 15 residues. Germline V CDR1 and CDR2: SGHTA, FQGNSA. Deletions cut 2 bases from V and 0 bases from J, with 9 bases between. CDR3: CASSLIGLSTDTQYF. The CDR3, as DNA: TGTGCCAGCAGCTTAATAGGACTTAGCACAGATACGCAGTATTTT.

This clonotype was observed at least ten times. The V call is TRBV11-2, the J call TRBJ1-3; maybe TRBD1 (6 bases). This CDR3 spans 16 amino acids. Germline V lookup: CDR1 SGHAT, CDR2 FQNNGV. The V and J ends lost 1 base and 4 bases respectively, with 14 bases between them. CDR3 sequence (DNA): TGTGCCAGCAGCTTAGTTCCAGGGGCGGGAGGAAACACCATATATTTT. Its protein product is CASSLVPGAGGNTIYF. Full variable domain (rest looked up from reference TRBV11-2 and TRBJ1-3): EAGVAQSPRYKIIEKRQSVAFWCNPISGHATLYWYQQILGQGPKLLIQFQNNGVVDDSQLPKDRFSAERLKGVDSTLKIQPAKLEDSAVYLCASSLVPGAGGNTIYFGEGSWLTVV.

V and J are TRBV7-2 and TRBJ2-7; 14 bases map to TRBD2. Germline V gene sequence: CDR1 SGHTA, CDR2 FQGNSA. The junction had 2 bases not matched to a gene; V was cut back by 3 bases and J by 4 bases. The CDR3 is made up of 15 amino acids. The CDR3: CASSFWTSGRYEQYF. CDR3 nucleotides: TGTGCCAGCAGCTTCTGGACTAGCGGGAGGTACGAGCAGTACTTC. Drawing the rest from reference TRBV7-2 and TRBJ2-7, the complete variable domain is GAGVSQSPSNKVTEKGKDVELRCDPISGHTALYWYRQSLGQGLEFLIYFQGNSAPDKSGLPSDRFSAERTGGSVSTLTIQRTQQEDSAVYLCASSFWTSGRYEQYFGPGTRLTVT.

Notes on this clonotype: Since the CDR3 does not end with the conserved phenylalanine or tryptophan, this likely comes from a read error. Because the CDR3's place on the DNA is in doubt, the DNA is left out and the CDR3 is given as listed by TCRdb. The rearrangement joins TRBV7-2 to TRBJ2-3; whether TRBD1, the table's D call, matches the DNA was not checked. CDR1 and CDR2 (germline): SGHTA, FQGNSA. The CDR3 numbers 15 amino acids, ends counted. The CDR3: CASSLSGGETQYFGP.

This clonotype is labeled medium-sized (0.01 to 0.1%). The chain employs TRBV11-3 and TRBJ2-1; D is ambiguous. CDR3 size: 13 residues. V lost 1 base and J lost 8, with 9 bases in between. The germline gives CDR1 SGHNT, CDR2 YENEEA. CDR3 sequence: CASSLGRRDEQFF. In DNA form, the CDR3 reads TGTGCCAGCAGCTTAGGCCGCAGAGATGAGCAGTTCTTC.

The rearrangement uses TRBV10-3 and TRBJ2-7; D remains unclear. Germline CDR1 reads ENHRY; CDR2 reads SYGVKD. The CDR3 sequence is 13 residues long. V lost 5 bases, J lost 3 bases, and 11 bases lay in between. This CDR3 reads CAISFSGNYEQYF. As DNA, the CDR3 is TGTGCCATCAGTTTTTCAGGAAACTACGAGCAGTACTTC.

This clonotype was detected ten times or more. V usage is TRBV28 and J usage is TRBJ1-5; 7 nucleotides line up with TRBD1. The germline CDR1 and CDR2 sequences are MDHEN and SYDVKM. The J segment lost 0 bases and the V segment lost 6 bases, leaving 8 bases of the junction unmatched. The length of the CDR3 is 16 residues. CDR3 coding DNA: TGTGCCAGCAGCTCTTGGACAGGCTCTAGCAATCAGCCCCAGCATTTT. This translates into CASSSWTGSSNQPQHF.

This clonotype was detected ten times or more. V usage is TRBV6-4 and J usage is TRBJ2-2, with D tentatively TRBD1 (5 bases). Per germline, CDR1 MRHNA and CDR2 SNTAGT. V was pared by 0 bases and J by 6 bases, with 5 bases between. The CDR3 extends over 13 amino acids. CDR3: CASSDSQAGELFF. For the CDR3, the DNA is TGTGCCAGCAGTGACTCACAGGCCGGGGAGCTGTTTTTT.

This chain joins TRBV6-6 and TRBJ2-1; 9 nucleotides line up with TRBD2. The V and J ends lost 2 bases and 4 bases, in that order; junction bases with no gene match: 15. The CDR3 covers 19 residues. CDR1 is MNHNY, CDR2 SVGAGI, per germline (reference sequence). CDR3 DNA: TGTGCCAGCAGTTACGCCGGACTAGCGTTTTACTCGGCGTACAATGAGCAGTTCTTC. Its translation is CASSYAGLAFYSAYNEQFF.

This clonotype came up many times. The genes are TRBV7-9 and TRBJ2-3, with TRBD2 matching 8 bases. CDR3 length: 17 residues. Per the germline V gene, CDR1 is SEHNR and CDR2 is FQNEAQ (reference sequence). Unmatched junction bases numbered 10, after V lost 5 bases and J lost 0 bases. The chain's CDR3 is CASSPVVAGGSTDTQYF. CDR3 nucleotides: TGTGCCAGCAGCCCCGTAGTTGCGGGAGGAAGCACAGATACGCAGTATTTT. Supplemented by reference TRBV7-9 and TRBJ2-3, the full variable domain reads DTGVSQNPRHKITKRGQNVTFRCDPISEHNRLYWYRQTLGQGPEFLTYFQNEAQLEKSRLLSDRFSAERPKGSFSTLEIQRTEQGDSAMYLCASSPVVAGGSTDTQYFGPGTRLTVL.

This clonotype was picked up many times. In DNA, the CDR3 is TGTGCCAGCAGCTTAGGGACCGACAGAAACATTCAGTACTTC. As protein: CASSLGTDRNIQYF. The chain recombines TRBV7-2 with TRBJ2-4; weak D call: TRBD1 (5 bases). Germline CDR1 SGHTA, CDR2 FQGNSA. The CDR3 has 14 residues. Deletions cut 1 base from V and 6 bases from J, with 10 bases between. Together with reference TRBV7-2 and TRBJ2-4, the CDR3 gives the full variable domain: GAGVSQSPSNKVTEKGKDVELRCDPISGHTALYWYRQSLGQGLEFLIYFQGNSAPDKSGLPSDRFSAERTGGSVSTLTIQRTQQEDSAVYLCASSLGTDRNIQYFGAGTRLSVL.

V is TRBV7-2 and J is TRBJ2-7; no reliable D call. Germline values: CDR1 SGHTA, CDR2 FQGNSA. The CDR3 is 12 residues long. The V gene lost 1 base and the J gene lost 4 bases, with 5 bases spanning the gap. Here the CDR3 reads CASSLGQYEQYF. The CDR3 bases are TGTGCCAGCAGCTTAGGGCAATACGAGCAGTACTTC.

As for this clonotype: The CDR3 does not close with the conserved phenylalanine or tryptophan, likely indicating a read error. No DNA is shown, since the ends of the CDR3 on it are uncertain; the CDR3 is the one TCRdb lists. The chain combines TRBV7-3 with TRBJ2-6; the DNA was not compared with TRBD1, the D call given in the table. Per the germline V gene, CDR1 is SGHTA and CDR2 is FQGTGA. The CDR3 region is 16 residues in length, termini included. The CDR3 sequence is CASSPRGRGETQYFGA.

V gene TRBV7-3 combines with J gene TRBJ2-4; 9 positions agree with TRBD1. The length of the CDR3 is 13 residues. Per germline, CDR1 SGHTA and CDR2 FQGTGA. Trimming at V came to 3 bases and at J to 13 bases, leaving 7 bases not matched to a gene. DNA for the CDR3: TGTGCCAGCAGCTTGGACAGGGGCAATGAGCAGTACTTC. Translated, it gives CASSLDRGNEQYF.

The chain joins TRBV28 to TRBJ2-7; TRBD2 matches 14 bases. The J call is in doubt because the DNA end fits TRBJ2-1 better. Germline assignment: CDR1 MDHEN and CDR2 SYDVKM. This CDR3 has 22 residues. In nucleotides, the CDR3 is TGTGCCAGCAGTTTAACTGGGAACCCGGGACTAGCGGGAGTGGGGTCTCGGAATGAGCAGTTCTTC. It translates to CASSLTGNPGLAGVGSRNEQFF.

This clonotype was counted a few times. The gene calls are TRBV7-3 and TRBJ2-1; TRBD2 agrees at 12 bases. The DNA end is a closer match to TRBJ2-7, so the J assignment may be wrong. The CDR3 loop spans 16 amino acids. Per germline, CDR1 SGHTA and CDR2 FQGTGA. CDR3 bases: TGTGCCAGCAGCTCCAGGACTAGCGGGAAAAGTTATGAGCAGTACTTC. Its translation is CASSSRTSGKSYEQYF.

The chain couples TRBV7-3 to TRBJ1-1, with D perhaps matching TRBD1 (6 bases). From germline, CDR1 is SGHTA and CDR2 FQGTGA. This CDR3 has 14 residues. V was trimmed by 1 base and J by 5 bases, leaving 11 bases between them. The CDR3 protein is CASSLMGAGTEAFF. CDR3 nucleotide sequence: TGTGCCAGCAGCTTAATGGGGGCGGGGACTGAAGCTTTCTTT.

The chain employs TRBV7-3 and TRBJ2-1; D not certain. Gene TRBJ2-5 matches the end of the DNA better, so the J call may be wrong. In germline, CDR1 is SGHTA, CDR2 FQGTGA. The CDR3 sequence is 13 residues long. The CDR3 DNA sequence: TGTGCCAGCAGCCTTGGTGCGCAAGAGACCCAGTACTTC. Amino acid sequence: CASSLGAQETQYF.

By proportion, this clonotype is medium-sized (0.01 to 0.1%). A junction boundary mismatches the germline segment, possibly from a read error. V gene TRBV7-2 combines with J gene TRBJ2-3, with D perhaps matching TRBD1 (5 bases). CDR1 is SGHTA, CDR2 FQGNSA, per germline. The CDR3 loop spans 14 amino acids. The CDR3 DNA follows: TGTGCCAGCGGCTTAGGTCAGGGTACAGATACGCAGTATTTT. This encodes CASGLGQGTDTQYF. The whole variable domain, remainder taken from reference TRBV7-2 and TRBJ2-3, is GAGVSQSPSNKVTEKGKDVELRCDPISGHTALYWYRQSLGQGLEFLIYFQGNSAPDKSGLPSDRFSAERTGGSVSTLTIQRTQQEDSAVYLCASGLGQGTDTQYFGPGTRLTVL.

This clonotype was found many times. This may come from a read error, since a much larger clone is one base off. The chain links TRBV27 to TRBJ2-4; no firm D call. V shed 8 bases and J shed 13 bases, with 15 bases lying between them. The CDR3 spans 11 residues. The germline V gene encodes CDR1 MNHEY and CDR2 SMNVEV (reference sequence). The DNA of the CDR3 is TGTGCCAGCGTTTCCTACAATGAGCAGTACTTC. Protein product: CASVSYNEQYF.

This clonotype was detected only a few times. As DNA, the CDR3 is TGTGCCAGCAGTTACTCGTTTGACTTCACCTCCTACGAGCAGTTCTTC. This encodes CASSYSFDFTSYEQFF. The gene calls are TRBV6-6 and TRBJ2-1; D is ambiguous. This CDR3 is built from 16 residues. Germline V gene sequence: CDR1 MNHNY, CDR2 SVGAGI (reference sequence). The V end lost 0 bases, the J end lost 10 bases, and 19 bases lay between the germline ends.

This clonotype has only a few counts. The chain carries TRBV11-2 and TRBJ2-5; either TRBD1 or TRBD2 may fit D (5 bases each). The DNA matches TRBJ2-7 better at its end, which makes the J call doubtful. CDR3 length equals 13 residues. From germline, CDR1 is SGHAT and CDR2 FQNNGV. As DNA, the CDR3 is TGTGCCAGCACCCCGGGGCGCACCTACGAGCAGTACTTC. This encodes CASTPGRTYEQYF.

This chain connects TRBV6-2 or TRBV6-3 to TRBJ2-4; 8 positions agree with TRBD1. The J call is uncertain, as TRBJ2-7 better fits the DNA end. The length of the CDR3 is 16 residues. Germline values: CDR1 MNHEY, CDR2 SVGEGT. The CDR3 loop reads CASSYGPGGERYEQYF. DNA of the CDR3: TGTGCCAGCAGTTACGGTCCAGGGGGCGAAAGGTACGAGCAGTACTTC.

The chain links TRBV2 to TRBJ1-2; D unclear. The J call may be faulty, since TRBJ2-5 better matches the DNA end. This CDR3 comprises 12 residues. The germline gives CDR1 SNHLY, CDR2 FYNNEI. CDR3 sequence: CASSQNQETQYF. The CDR3 nucleotides are TGTGCCAGCAGCCAAAACCAAGAGACCCAGTACTTC.

This rearrangement joins TRBV6-1 to TRBJ2-3; D assignment may be TRBD1 or TRBD2 (5 bases each). The J call may not be correct, given that the DNA end is closer to TRBJ2-7. In germline, CDR1 is MNHNS, CDR2 SASEGT. The CDR3 totals 15 residues. The CDR3 here is CASSEGWDPYYEQYF. The CDR3 DNA reads TGTGCCAGCAGTGAAGGATGGGACCCCTACTACGAGCAGTACTTC.

V gene TRBV7-9 combines with J gene TRBJ2-6; a possible D gene is TRBD2 (6 bases). The DNA end favors TRBJ2-7, so the J call may be wrong. Germline CDR1 SEHNR, CDR2 FQNEAQ (reference sequence). The CDR3 loop spans 15 amino acids. Here the CDR3 DNA reads TGTGCCAGCAGTCCAGTGGCGGGACTCTCCTACGAGCAGTACTTC. Encoded protein: CASSPVAGLSYEQYF.

J is TRBJ2-5 and V is TRBV6-9; TRBD1 agrees at 7 bases. The J call is in doubt because the DNA end fits TRBJ2-7 better. The CDR3 extends over 13 amino acids. Germline CDR1 is MNHGY and CDR2 is SVAAGI. This CDR3 is CASSWDSAYEQYF. Written as DNA, the CDR3 is TGTGCCAGCAGTTGGGACAGCGCCTACGAGCAGTACTTC.

The rearrangement links TRBV7-8 to TRBJ1-1, with a possible D match to TRBD1 (6 bases). The J call may be in error: the DNA end matches TRBJ1-6 better. There are 17 residues in the CDR3. Germline CDR1 is SGHVS and CDR2 is FQNEAQ. The CDR3 bases are TGTGCCAGCAGCTTAGATTTAGGCAGGGGACAAAATTCACCCCTCCACTTT. Its protein is CASSLDLGRGQNSPLHF.

A few counts support this clonotype. J is TRBJ2-1 and V is TRBV7-2, with D possibly matching TRBD2 (6 bases). The J call may be in error: the DNA end matches TRBJ2-7 better. The V gene's germline CDR1 is SGHTA and CDR2 FQGNSA. There are 15 residues in the CDR3. CDR3 nucleotides: TGTGCCAGCAGCTCCGGGAGCGGTGGATACAATGAGCAGTACTTC. Translation gives CASSSGSGGYNEQYF.